A selection of T cell receptor beta chains follows, all from one sample in a study of blood T cell repertoires in COVID-19. Repertoires were generated with immunoSEQ multiplex PCR, while TCRdb's copy carries only in-frame clones and drops some. The table has some 260,000 clones, just over 85% seen once. The sample consisted of peripheral blood. These TCRs come from a man older than 75 with acute or convalescent COVID-19. Each CDR3 is given with its conserved first and last residue. The D gene is left open where the match is weak. Clone size is stated in some rows and not others, as once, few, many or a class when expanded.

CDR3,DNA,J,size,length,D,V
CASSPRTGGAGHYGYTF,TGTGCCAGCTCACCGCGGACAGGGGGCGCGGGGCACTATGGCTACACCTTC,TRBJ1-2,NA,17,TRBD1,TRBV18
CASSYLSGVGETQYF,TGTGCCAGCAGTTATCTGTCCGGGGTAGGAGAGACCCAGTACTTC,TRBJ2-5,few,15,NA,TRBV6-2/TRBV6-3
CASSTSGSSGEQFF,TGTGCCAGTAGTACTAGCGGGAGTTCAGGTGAGCAGTTCTTC,TRBJ2-1,NA,14,TRBD2,TRBV19
CASSRDRGSDTQYF,TGTGCCAGCAGCCGGGACAGGGGATCAGATACGCAGTATTTT,TRBJ2-3,NA,14,TRBD1,TRBV14
CASNPGTSGYNEQFF,TGCGCCAGCAACCCCGGGACTAGCGGGTACAATGAGCAGTTCTTC,TRBJ2-1,NA,15,TRBD2,TRBV5-1
CASSKAGGPTGELFF,TGTGCCAGCAGCAAAGCGGGAGGACCCACCGGGGAGCTGTTTTTT,TRBJ2-2,NA,15,TRBD2,TRBV11-2
CASRVQSRGTEAFF,TGTGCCAGCAGGGTACAGAGTCGGGGGACTGAAGCTTTCTTT,TRBJ1-1,NA,14,NA,TRBV2
CASSLHQGAGNQPQHF,TGTGCCAGCAGTTTACACCAGGGGGCAGGCAATCAGCCCCAGCATTTT,TRBJ1-5,NA,16,TRBD1,TRBV28
CASSRGQGTGNEQFF,TGTGCCAGCAGCCGCGGACAGGGTACGGGGAATGAGCAGTTCTTC,TRBJ2-1,NA,15,TRBD1,TRBV11-3
CGSQRDNNSPLHF,TGTGGTAGCCAACGGGACAACAATTCACCCCTCCACTTT,TRBJ1-6,NA,13,NA,TRBV6-5
CASSGEQGPHQPQHF,TGTGCCAGCAGCGGAGAACAGGGTCCCCATCAGCCCCAGCATTTT,TRBJ1-5,few,15,NA,TRBV3-1/TRBV3-2
CASRLSGGSTDTQYF,TGTGCCAGCAGACTTAGCGGGGGGAGCACAGATACGCAGTATTTT,TRBJ2-3,NA,15,TRBD2,TRBV4-2
CASSLETGGMNYGYTF,TGTGCCAGCAGTTTAGAGACAGGGGGGATGAACTATGGCTACACCTTC,TRBJ1-2,NA,16,TRBD1,TRBV28
CSASAGGFYGYTF,TGCAGTGCTAGTGCAGGGGGCTTCTATGGCTACACCTTC,TRBJ1-2,NA,13,TRBD1,TRBV20-1
CASNTNRGGYTF,TGTGCCAGCAACACTAACAGGGGAGGCTACACCTTC,TRBJ1-2,NA,12,TRBD1,TRBV6-4
CASSYTGINTEAFF,TGTGCCAGCAGCTACACCGGGATAAACACTGAAGCTTTCTTT,TRBJ1-1,NA,14,NA,TRBV5-5
CASSSQLAVSYNEQFF,TGTGCCAGCAGCTCACAATTAGCGGTGTCCTACAATGAGCAGTTCTTC,TRBJ2-1,NA,16,NA,TRBV12-1
CASSLYGTGPFSF,TGTGCCAGCAGCTTATATGGGACAGGCCCTTTCTCCTTT,TRBJ1-1,NA,13,TRBD1,TRBV7-3
CASSLEGILLPNSGANVLTF,TGTGCCAGCAGCTTAGAGGGGATCCTCCTACCTAACTCTGGGGCCAACGTCCTGACTTTC,TRBJ2-6,NA,20,NA,TRBV7-8
CASSLGGVGGYTF,TGTGCCAGCAGTTTGGGGGGAGTAGGTGGCTACACCTTC,TRBJ1-2,NA,13,NA,TRBV28
CASSNGGSGANVLTF,TGTGCCAGCAGCAACGGGGGATCTGGGGCCAACGTCCTGACTTTC,TRBJ2-6,NA,15,NA,TRBV7-2
CASIMTGRDTEAFF,TGTGCCAGCATAATGACAGGGAGAGACACTGAAGCTTTCTTT,TRBJ1-1,few,14,TRBD1,TRBV2
CASSQDLTSGSTDTQYF,TGCGCCAGCAGCCAAGACCTGACTAGCGGTAGCACAGATACGCAGTATTTT,TRBJ2-3,NA,17,TRBD2,TRBV4-3
CASSQARGNTEAFF,TGTGCCAGCAGCCAAGCGCGGGGGAACACTGAAGCTTTCTTT,TRBJ1-1,once,14,NA,TRBV4-2
CASRFGGWESSPLHF,TGTGCCAGCAGGTTTGGAGGGTGGGAGAGTTCACCCCTCCACTTT,TRBJ1-6,NA,15,NA,TRBV27
CASSVTSGGTGELFF,TGTGCCAGCAGCGTCACTAGCGGGGGAACCGGGGAGCTGTTTTTT,TRBJ2-2,NA,15,TRBD2,TRBV9
CSAIAGYSQHF,TGCAGTGCTATAGCAGGGTATTCCCAGCATTTT,TRBJ1-5,few,11,NA,TRBV20-1
CASSSNSGEFYNEQFF,TGTGCCAGCAGTTCAAATAGCGGGGAATTCTACAATGAGCAGTTCTTC,TRBJ2-1,NA,16,TRBD2,TRBV7-2
CASSLPWRADYGYTF,TGTGCCAGCAGTTTACCGTGGCGCGCGGACTATGGCTACACCTTC,TRBJ1-2,NA,15,NA,TRBV27
CSVASWEDSPHF,TGCAGCGTCGCCTCGTGGGAAGACAGTCCCCACTTC,TRBJ1-2,NA,12,NA,TRBV29-1
CASSQVAGGFYEQYF,TGTGCCAGCAGCCAAGTGGCAGGGGGGTTCTACGAGCAGTACTTC,TRBJ2-7,NA,15,NA,TRBV14
CASSLLAQPQHF,TGTGCCAGCAGTTTATTAGCTCAGCCCCAGCATTTT,TRBJ1-5,NA,12,NA,TRBV28
CASTKGASGTRGETQYF,TGTGCCAGCACCAAGGGGGCTAGCGGGACGCGGGGGGAGACCCAGTACTTC,TRBJ2-5,NA,17,TRBD2,TRBV7-9
CASSLYAGNTEAFF,TGTGCCAGCAGCTTATATGCAGGCAACACTGAAGCTTTCTTT,TRBJ1-1,NA,14,NA,TRBV11-2
CASSRRGLAGGSSYNEQFF,TGTGCCAGCAGCCGACGGGGACTAGCGGGGGGCAGCTCCTACAATGAGCAGTTCTTC,TRBJ2-1,NA,19,TRBD2,TRBV7-9
CASTPLEGEQFF,TGTGCCAGCACCCCCCTTGAGGGTGAGCAGTTCTTC,TRBJ2-1,few,12,NA,TRBV5-4
CASSPPTGGSYEQYF,TGTGCCAGCTCACCACCGACAGGGGGGTCCTACGAGCAGTACTTC,TRBJ2-7,once,15,TRBD1,TRBV18
CASSDQGGNQPQHF,TGTGCCAGCAGTGATCAAGGGGGCAATCAGCCCCAGCATTTT,TRBJ1-5,NA,14,NA,TRBV25-1
CASSSGTGGFRDGNQPQHF,TGTGCCAGCAGTTCCGGGACAGGGGGCTTTCGGGACGGTAATCAGCCCCAGCATTTT,TRBJ1-5,NA,19,TRBD1,TRBV27
CSVEDWAGGETQYF,TGCAGCGTTGAAGATTGGGCAGGGGGCGAGACCCAGTACTTC,TRBJ2-5,NA,14,TRBD1,TRBV29-1
CASSPDRGDPSETQYF,TGTGCCAGCAGCCCGGACAGGGGAGATCCGTCGGAGACCCAGTACTTC,TRBJ2-5,NA,16,TRBD1,TRBV7-9
CASTEGGYSPLHF,TGTGCCAGCACCGAAGGCGGCTATTCACCCCTCCACTTT,TRBJ1-6,NA,13,NA,TRBV5-4
CASSIESSGGSYNEQFF,TGTGCCAGTAGTATAGAATCTAGCGGGGGATCCTACAATGAGCAGTTCTTC,TRBJ2-1,NA,17,TRBD2,TRBV19
CASSLAYGEGETQYF,TGTGCCAGCAGCTTAGCGTACGGGGAGGGAGAGACCCAGTACTTC,TRBJ2-5,NA,15,TRBD2,TRBV7-2
CASSVAGGGTEAFF,TGTGCCAGCAGCGTAGCGGGTGGCGGCACTGAAGCTTTCTTT,TRBJ1-1,NA,14,NA,TRBV9
CASSLLTGDNQPQHF,TGTGCCAGCAGCTTACTAACAGGGGACAATCAGCCCCAGCATTTT,TRBJ1-5,few,15,TRBD1,TRBV7-9
CASSPQTGLNYGYTF,TGTGCCAGCTCACCTCAGACAGGGTTGAACTATGGCTACACCTTC,TRBJ1-2,NA,15,TRBD1,TRBV18
CASSYSSGQYSNQPQHF,TGTGCCAGCAGTTACTCCTCAGGGCAGTATAGCAATCAGCCCCAGCATTTT,TRBJ1-5,NA,17,NA,TRBV6-2/TRBV6-3
CASSQARLGQMEAFF,TGTGCCAGCAGCCAAGCACGCCTGGGACAGATGGAGGCTTTCTTT,TRBJ1-1,few,15,TRBD1,TRBV3-1/TRBV3-2